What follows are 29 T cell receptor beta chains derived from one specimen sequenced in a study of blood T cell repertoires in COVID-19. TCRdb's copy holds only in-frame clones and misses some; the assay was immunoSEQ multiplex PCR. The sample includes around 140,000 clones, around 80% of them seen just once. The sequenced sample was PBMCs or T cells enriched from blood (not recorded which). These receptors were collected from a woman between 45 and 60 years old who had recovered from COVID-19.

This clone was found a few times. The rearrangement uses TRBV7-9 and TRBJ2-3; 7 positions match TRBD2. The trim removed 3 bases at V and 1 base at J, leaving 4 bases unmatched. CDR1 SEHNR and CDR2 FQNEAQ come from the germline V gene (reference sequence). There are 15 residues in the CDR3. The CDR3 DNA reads TGTGCCAGCAGCTTGGTGGCGGGGGGCACAGATACGCAGTATTTT. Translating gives CASSLVAGGTDTQYF. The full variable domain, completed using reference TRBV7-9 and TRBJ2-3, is DTGVSQNPRHKITKRGQNVTFRCDPISEHNRLYWYRQTLGQGPEFLTYFQNEAQLEKSRLLSDRFSAERPKGSFSTLEIQRTEQGDSAMYLCASSLVAGGTDTQYFGPGTRLTVL.

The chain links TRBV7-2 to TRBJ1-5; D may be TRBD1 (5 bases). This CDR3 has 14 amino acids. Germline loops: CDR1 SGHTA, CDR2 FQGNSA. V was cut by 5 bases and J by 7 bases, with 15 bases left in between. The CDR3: CASSPMGRGQPQHF. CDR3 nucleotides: TGTGCCAGCAGCCCGATGGGAAGGGGCCAGCCCCAGCATTTT.

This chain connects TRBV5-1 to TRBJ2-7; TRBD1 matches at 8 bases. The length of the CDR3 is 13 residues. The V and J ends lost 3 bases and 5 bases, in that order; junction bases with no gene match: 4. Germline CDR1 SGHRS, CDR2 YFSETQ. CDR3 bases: TGCGCCAGCAGCTCTGGACAGGGCGACGAGCAGTACTTC. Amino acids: CASSSGQGDEQYF.

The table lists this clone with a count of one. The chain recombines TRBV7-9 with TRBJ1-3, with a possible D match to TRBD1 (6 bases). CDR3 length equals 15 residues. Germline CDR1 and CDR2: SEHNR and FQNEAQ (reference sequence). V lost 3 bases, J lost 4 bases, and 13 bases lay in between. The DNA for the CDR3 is TGTGCCAGCAGCTTTTTCAGGGACATCGGAAACACCATATATTTT. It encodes CASSFFRDIGNTIYF.

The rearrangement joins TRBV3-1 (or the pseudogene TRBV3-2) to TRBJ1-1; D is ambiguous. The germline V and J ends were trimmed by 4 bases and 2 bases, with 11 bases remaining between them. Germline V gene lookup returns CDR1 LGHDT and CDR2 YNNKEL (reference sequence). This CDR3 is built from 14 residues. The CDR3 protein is CASSPSTINTEAFF. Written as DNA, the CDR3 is TGTGCCAGCAGCCCGTCGACAATCAACACTGAAGCTTTCTTT.

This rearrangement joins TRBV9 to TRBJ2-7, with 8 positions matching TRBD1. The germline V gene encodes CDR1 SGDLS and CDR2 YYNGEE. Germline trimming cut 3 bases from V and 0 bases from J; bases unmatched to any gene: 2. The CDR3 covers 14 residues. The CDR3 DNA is TGTGCCAGCAGCGAGACAGGGGCCTCCTACGAGCAGTACTTC. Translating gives CASSETGASYEQYF.

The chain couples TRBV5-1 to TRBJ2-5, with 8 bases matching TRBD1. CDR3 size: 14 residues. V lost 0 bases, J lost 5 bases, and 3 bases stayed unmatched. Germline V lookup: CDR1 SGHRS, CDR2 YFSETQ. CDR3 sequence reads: CASSLGTGKETQYF. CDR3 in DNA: TGCGCCAGCAGCTTGGGGACAGGGAAGGAGACCCAGTACTTC.

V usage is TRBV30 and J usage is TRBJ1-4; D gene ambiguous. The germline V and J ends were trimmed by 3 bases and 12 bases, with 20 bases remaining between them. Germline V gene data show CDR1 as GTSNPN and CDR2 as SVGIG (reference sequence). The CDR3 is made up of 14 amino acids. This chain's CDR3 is CAWRAFVGGGELFF. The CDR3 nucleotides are TGTGCCTGGAGAGCATTCGTGGGTGGCGGCGAACTGTTTTTT.

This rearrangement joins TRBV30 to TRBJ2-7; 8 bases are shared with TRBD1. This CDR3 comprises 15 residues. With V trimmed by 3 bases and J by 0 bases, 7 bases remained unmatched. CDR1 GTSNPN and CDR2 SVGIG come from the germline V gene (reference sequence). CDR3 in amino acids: CAWSRRDRSSYEQYF. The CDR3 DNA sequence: TGTGCCTGGAGCCGCCGGGACAGGAGCTCCTACGAGCAGTACTTC. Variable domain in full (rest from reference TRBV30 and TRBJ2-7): SQTIHQWPATLVQPVGSPLSLECTVEGTSNPNLYWYRQAAGRGLQLLFYSVGIGQISSEVPQNLSASRPQDRQFILSSKKLLLSDSGFYLCAWSRRDRSSYEQYFGPGTRLTVT.

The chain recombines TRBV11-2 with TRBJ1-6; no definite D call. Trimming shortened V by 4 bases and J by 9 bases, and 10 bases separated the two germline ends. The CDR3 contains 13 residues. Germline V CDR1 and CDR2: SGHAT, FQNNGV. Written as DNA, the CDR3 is TGTGCCAGCAGCTCCAAGGCGGGTTCACCCCTCCACTTT. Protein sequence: CASSSKAGSPLHF.

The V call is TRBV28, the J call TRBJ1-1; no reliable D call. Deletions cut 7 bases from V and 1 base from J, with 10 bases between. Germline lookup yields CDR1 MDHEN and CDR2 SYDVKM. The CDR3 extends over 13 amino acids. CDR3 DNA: TGTGCCAGCACTGTCACAGAGAACACTGAAGCTTTCTTT. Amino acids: CASTVTENTEAFF.

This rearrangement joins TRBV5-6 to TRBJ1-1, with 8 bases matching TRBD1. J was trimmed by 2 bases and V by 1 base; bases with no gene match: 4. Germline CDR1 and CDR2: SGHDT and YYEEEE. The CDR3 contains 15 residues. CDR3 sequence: CASSLTGGGNTEAFF. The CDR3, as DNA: TGTGCCAGCAGCTTGACAGGGGGAGGAAACACTGAAGCTTTCTTT.

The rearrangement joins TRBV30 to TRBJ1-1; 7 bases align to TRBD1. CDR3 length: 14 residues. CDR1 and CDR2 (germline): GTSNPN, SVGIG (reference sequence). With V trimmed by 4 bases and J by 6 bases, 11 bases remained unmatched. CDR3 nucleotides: TGTGCCTGGAAACGCCGACAGGGTTTCGCTGAAGCTTTCTTT. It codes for CAWKRRQGFAEAFF. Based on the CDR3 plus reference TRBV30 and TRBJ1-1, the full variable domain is SQTIHQWPATLVQPVGSPLSLECTVEGTSNPNLYWYRQAAGRGLQLLFYSVGIGQISSEVPQNLSASRPQDRQFILSSKKLLLSDSGFYLCAWKRRQGFAEAFFGQGTRLTVV.

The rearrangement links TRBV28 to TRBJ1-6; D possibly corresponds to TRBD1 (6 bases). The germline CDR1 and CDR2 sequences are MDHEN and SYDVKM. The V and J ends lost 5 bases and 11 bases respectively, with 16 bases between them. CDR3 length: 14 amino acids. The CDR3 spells CASSGDTKSPPLHF. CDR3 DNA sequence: TGTGCCAGCAGTGGGGACACGAAGAGTCCACCCCTCCACTTT.

CDR3 nucleotides: TGTGCCAGCAGTCAACCTAATACGGAAAAACTGTTTTTT. Its translation is CASSQPNTEKLFF. The gene calls are TRBV28 and TRBJ1-4, with D uncertain. The CDR3 contains 13 residues. CDR1 is MDHEN and CDR2 is SYDVKM in the germline V gene. Trimming pared 5 bases from V and 8 bases from J, leaving 12 bases between. Full variable domain (remainder filled in from reference TRBV28 and TRBJ1-4): DVKVTQSSRYLVKRTGEKVFLECVQDMDHENMFWYRQDPGLGLRLIYFSYDVKMKEKGDIPEGYSVSREKKERFSLILESASTNQTSMYLCASSQPNTEKLFFGSGTQLSVL.

In DNA form, the CDR3 reads TGTGCCAGCAGTTTCCGACTCTCACCCCCGAATGAAGAGCAGTTCTTC. Its protein product is CASSFRLSPPNEEQFF. The rearrangement joins TRBV27 to TRBJ2-1; no definite D call. CDR1 is MNHEY and CDR2 is SMNVEV in the germline V gene (reference sequence). V was clipped by 3 bases and J by 10 bases, with 22 bases between them. This CDR3 has 16 residues.

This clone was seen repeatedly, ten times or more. The CDR3 DNA is TGTGCCAGCAGCTCTACCGGGACAGGGGGAATCGATCAGCCCCAGCATTTT. Translated, it gives CASSSTGTGGIDQPQHF. The chain joins TRBV5-5 to TRBJ1-5, with 11 positions matching TRBD1. In germline, CDR1 is SGHKS, CDR2 YYEKEE (reference sequence). The CDR3 runs to 17 residues. The J segment lost 5 bases and the V segment lost 3 bases, leaving 10 bases of the junction unmatched.

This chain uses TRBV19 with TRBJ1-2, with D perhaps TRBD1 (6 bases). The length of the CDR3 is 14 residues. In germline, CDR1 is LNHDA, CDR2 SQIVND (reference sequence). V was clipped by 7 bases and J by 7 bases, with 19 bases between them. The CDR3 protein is CASTKGPGVRGYTF. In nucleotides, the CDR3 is TGTGCCAGTACCAAGGGGCCAGGGGTGCGTGGCTACACCTTC. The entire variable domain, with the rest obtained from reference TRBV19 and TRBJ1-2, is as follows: DGGITQSPKYLFRKEGQNVTLSCEQNLNHDAMYWYRQDPGQGLRLIYYSQIVNDFQKGDIAEGYSVSREKKESFPLTVTSAQKNPTAFYLCASTKGPGVRGYTFGSGTRLTVV.

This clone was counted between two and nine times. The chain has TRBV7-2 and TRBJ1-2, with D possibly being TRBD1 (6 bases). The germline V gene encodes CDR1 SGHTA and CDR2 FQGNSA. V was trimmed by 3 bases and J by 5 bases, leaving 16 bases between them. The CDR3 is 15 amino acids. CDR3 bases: TGTGCCAGCAGCTTTCTCAGGGGAGTAGGATATGGCTACACCTTC. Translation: CASSFLRGVGYGYTF. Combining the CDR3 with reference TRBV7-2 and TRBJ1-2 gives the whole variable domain GAGVSQSPSNKVTEKGKDVELRCDPISGHTALYWYRQSLGQGLEFLIYFQGNSAPDKSGLPSDRFSAERTGGSVSTLTIQRTQQEDSAVYLCASSFLRGVGYGYTFGSGTRLTVV.

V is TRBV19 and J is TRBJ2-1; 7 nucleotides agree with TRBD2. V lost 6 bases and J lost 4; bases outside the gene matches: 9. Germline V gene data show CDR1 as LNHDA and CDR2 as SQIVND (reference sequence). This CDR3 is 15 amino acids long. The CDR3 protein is CASRQTGLQYNEQFF. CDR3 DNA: TGTGCCAGTAGGCAAACGGGACTACAATACAATGAGCAGTTCTTC.

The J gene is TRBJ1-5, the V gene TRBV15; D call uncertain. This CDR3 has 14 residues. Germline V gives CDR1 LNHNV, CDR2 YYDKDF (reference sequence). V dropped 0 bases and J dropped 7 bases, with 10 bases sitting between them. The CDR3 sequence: CATSRDPGFQPQHF. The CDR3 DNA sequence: TGTGCCACCAGCAGAGATCCGGGATTCCAGCCCCAGCATTTT.

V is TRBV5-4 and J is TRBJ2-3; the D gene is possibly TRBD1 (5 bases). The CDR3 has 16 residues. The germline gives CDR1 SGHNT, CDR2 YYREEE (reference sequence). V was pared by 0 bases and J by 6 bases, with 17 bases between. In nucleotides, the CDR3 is TGTGCCAGCAGCTTGGGACAGTGGAGAAACGAGGATACGCAGTATTTT. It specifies CASSLGQWRNEDTQYF.

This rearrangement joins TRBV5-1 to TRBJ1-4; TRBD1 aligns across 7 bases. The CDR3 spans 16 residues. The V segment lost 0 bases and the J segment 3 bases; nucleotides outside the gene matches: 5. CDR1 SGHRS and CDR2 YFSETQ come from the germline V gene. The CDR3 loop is CASSLVGTDPNEKLFF. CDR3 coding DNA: TGCGCCAGCAGCTTGGTTGGGACAGATCCTAATGAAAAACTGTTTTTT.

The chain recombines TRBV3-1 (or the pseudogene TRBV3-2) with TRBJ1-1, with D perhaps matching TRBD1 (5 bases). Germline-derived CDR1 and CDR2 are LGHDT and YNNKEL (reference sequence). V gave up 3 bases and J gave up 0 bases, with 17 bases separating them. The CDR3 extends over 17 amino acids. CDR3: CASSHPMGNRLNTEAFF. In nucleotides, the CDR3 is TGTGCCAGCAGCCATCCTATGGGGAACAGGTTGAACACTGAAGCTTTCTTT.

The CDR3 reads CASSNRDMYEQYF. DNA for the CDR3: TGTGCCAGCTCCAACCGGGACATGTACGAGCAGTACTTC. This chain joins TRBV18 and TRBJ2-7; maybe TRBD1 (6 bases). The germline V gene has CDR1 KGHSH and CDR2 LQKENI. The V and J ends lost 6 bases and 4 bases respectively, with 13 bases between them. The CDR3 runs to 13 residues.

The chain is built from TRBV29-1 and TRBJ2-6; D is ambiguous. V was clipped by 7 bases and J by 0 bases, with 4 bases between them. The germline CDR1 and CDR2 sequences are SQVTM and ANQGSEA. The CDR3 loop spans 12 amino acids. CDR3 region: CSAYSGANVLTF. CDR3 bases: TGCAGCGCCTACTCTGGGGCCAACGTCCTGACTTTC.

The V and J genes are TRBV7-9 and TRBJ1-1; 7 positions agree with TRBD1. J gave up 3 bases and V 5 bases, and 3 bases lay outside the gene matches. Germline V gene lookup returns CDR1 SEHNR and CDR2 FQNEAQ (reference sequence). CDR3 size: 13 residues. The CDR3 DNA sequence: TGTGCCAGCAGCACGACAGGGTACACTGAAGCTTTCTTT. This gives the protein CASSTTGYTEAFF.

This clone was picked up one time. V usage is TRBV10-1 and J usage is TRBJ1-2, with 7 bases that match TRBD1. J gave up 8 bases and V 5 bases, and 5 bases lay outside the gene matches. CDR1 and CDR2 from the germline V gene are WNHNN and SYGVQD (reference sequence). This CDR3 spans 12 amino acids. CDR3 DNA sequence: TGCGCCAGCAGTCTGGACAGGCGCGGCTACACCTTC. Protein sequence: CASSLDRRGYTF.

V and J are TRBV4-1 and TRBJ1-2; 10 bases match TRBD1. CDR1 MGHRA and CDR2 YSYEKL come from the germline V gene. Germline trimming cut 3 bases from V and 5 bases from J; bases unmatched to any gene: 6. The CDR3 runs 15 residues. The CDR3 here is CASSHLPGQGYGYTF. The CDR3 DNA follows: TGCGCCAGCAGCCACTTACCGGGACAGGGGTATGGCTACACCTTC.